Here is one T cell receptor (beta chain) with its context. The ends were cut back, 6 bases at V and 4 bases at J, with 16 bases in the middle. Germline V lookup: CDR1 SNHLY, CDR2 FYNNEI. The CDR3 loop spans 15 amino acids. Those enrolled, adults aged about 18 to 89 years, came from under 25 US areas. Cohorts were determined from participant-reported clinical history. The sample is drawn from a study of blood T cell repertoires in COVID-19. As for the study in general: Samples taken during acute and convalescent COVID-19 were collected in the United States, Italy and Spain.

Original methodology: For nucleated cells, counts were estimated from reference gene primer amplification. Clones were read by immunoSEQ multiplex PCR, and TCRdb kept only the in-frame ones, dropping some. The V and J calls and clone size are taken from that table; D and trimming were inferred from the DNA. The table shows roughly 220,000 clones, with around 80% occurring only once. Sequences were obtained from PBMCs or T cells enriched from blood (not recorded which). The rearrangement joins TRBV2 to TRBJ1-3; D is undetermined. This clonotype was obtained from a man aged 25 to 45 with acute COVID-19. This CDR3 is CASSDRGGAGNTIYF. The CDR3 coding sequence is TGTGCCAGCAGCGACCGTGGAGGTGCCGGAAACACCATATATTTT.